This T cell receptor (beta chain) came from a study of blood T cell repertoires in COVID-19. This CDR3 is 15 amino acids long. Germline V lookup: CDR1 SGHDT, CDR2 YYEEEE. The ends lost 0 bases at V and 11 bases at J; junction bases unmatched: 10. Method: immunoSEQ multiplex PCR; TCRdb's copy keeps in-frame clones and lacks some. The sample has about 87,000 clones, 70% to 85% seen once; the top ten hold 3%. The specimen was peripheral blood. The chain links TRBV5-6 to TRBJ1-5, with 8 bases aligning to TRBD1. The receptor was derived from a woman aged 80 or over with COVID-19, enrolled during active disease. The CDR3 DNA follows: TGTGCCAGCAGCTTGGGCAGATTGACAGGGGCGTCCCAGCATTTT. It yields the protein CASSLGRLTGASQHF.